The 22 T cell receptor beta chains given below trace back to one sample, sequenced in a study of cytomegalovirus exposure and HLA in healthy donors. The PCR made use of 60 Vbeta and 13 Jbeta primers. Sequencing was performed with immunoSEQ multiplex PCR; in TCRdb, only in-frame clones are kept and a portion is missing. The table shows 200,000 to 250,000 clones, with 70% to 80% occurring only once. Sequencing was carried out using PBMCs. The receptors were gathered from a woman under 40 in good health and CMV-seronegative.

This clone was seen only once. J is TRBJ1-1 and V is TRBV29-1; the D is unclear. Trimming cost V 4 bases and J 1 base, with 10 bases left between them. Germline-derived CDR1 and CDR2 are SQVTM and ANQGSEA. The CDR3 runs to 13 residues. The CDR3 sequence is CSVGKGGNTEAFF. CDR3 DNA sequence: TGCAGCGTTGGAAAGGGAGGGAACACTGAAGCTTTCTTT.

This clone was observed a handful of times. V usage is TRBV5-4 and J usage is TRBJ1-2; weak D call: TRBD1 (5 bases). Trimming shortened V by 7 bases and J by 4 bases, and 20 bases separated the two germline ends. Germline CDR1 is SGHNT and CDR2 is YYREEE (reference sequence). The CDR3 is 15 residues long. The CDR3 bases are TGTGCCAGCCGGGAGGGGCAGGGTTCGTTCTATGGCTACACCTTC. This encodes CASREGQGSFYGYTF.

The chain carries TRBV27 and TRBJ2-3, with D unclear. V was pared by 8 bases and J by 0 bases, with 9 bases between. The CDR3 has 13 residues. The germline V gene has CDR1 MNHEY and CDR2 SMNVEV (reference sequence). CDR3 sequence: CASSLSSTDTQYF. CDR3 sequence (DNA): TGTGCCAGCTCGTTATCTAGCACAGATACGCAGTATTTT.

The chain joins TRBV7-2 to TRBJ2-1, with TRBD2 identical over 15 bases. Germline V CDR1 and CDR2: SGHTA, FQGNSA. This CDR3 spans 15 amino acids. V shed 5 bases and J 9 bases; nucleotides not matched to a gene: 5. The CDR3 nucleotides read TGTGCCAGCAGCCCGAGGACTAGCGGGAGGGGTGAGCAGTTCTTC. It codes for CASSPRTSGRGEQFF.

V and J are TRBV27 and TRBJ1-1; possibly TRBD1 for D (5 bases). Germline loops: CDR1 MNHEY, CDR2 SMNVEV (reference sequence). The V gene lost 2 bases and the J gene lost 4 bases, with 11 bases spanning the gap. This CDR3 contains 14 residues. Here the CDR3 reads CASSLNGAGTEAFF. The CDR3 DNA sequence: TGTGCCAGCAGTTTAAATGGGGCCGGCACTGAAGCTTTCTTT.

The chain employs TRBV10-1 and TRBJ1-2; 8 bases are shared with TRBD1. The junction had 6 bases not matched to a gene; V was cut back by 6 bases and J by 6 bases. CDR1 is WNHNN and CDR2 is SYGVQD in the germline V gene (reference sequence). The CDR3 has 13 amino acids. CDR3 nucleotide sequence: TGCGCCAGCAGAACGCCAGGGGGCGATGGCTACACCTTC. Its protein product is CASRTPGGDGYTF.

The CDR3 is CAWKFGGSGEQYF. DNA of the CDR3: TGTGCCTGGAAATTCGGGGGGTCGGGAGAGCAGTACTTC. The rearrangement links TRBV30 to TRBJ2-7; 7 bases are a match to TRBD2. Germline trimming cut 4 bases from V and 7 bases from J; bases unmatched to any gene: 10. Per the germline V gene, CDR1 is GTSNPN and CDR2 is SVGIG (reference sequence). The CDR3 is 13 amino acids.

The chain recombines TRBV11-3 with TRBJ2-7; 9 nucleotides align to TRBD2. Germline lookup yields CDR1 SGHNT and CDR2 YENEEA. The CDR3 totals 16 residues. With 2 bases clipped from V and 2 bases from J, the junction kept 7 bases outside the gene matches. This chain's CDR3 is CASSLPLGGGAYEQYF. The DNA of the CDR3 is TGTGCCAGCAGCTTACCACTTGGCGGGGGGGCCTACGAGCAGTACTTC.

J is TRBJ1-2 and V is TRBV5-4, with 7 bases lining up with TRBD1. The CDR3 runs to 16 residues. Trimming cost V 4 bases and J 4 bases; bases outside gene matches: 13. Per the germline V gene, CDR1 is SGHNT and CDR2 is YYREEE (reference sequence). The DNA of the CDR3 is TGTGCCAGCAGCGGGGGTGAGGGGGCGAATGGCTATGGCTACACCTTC. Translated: CASSGGEGANGYGYTF. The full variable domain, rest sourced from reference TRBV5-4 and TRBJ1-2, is ETGVTQSPTHLIKTRGQQVTLRCSSQSGHNTVSWYQQALGQGPQFIFQYYREEENGRGNFPPRFSGLQFPNYSSELNVNALELDDSALYLCASSGGEGANGYGYTFGSGTRLTVV.

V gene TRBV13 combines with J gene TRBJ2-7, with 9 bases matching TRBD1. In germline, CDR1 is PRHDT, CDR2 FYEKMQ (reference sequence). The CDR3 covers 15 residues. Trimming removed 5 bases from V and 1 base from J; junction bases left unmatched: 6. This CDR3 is CASSMGTGTSYEQYF. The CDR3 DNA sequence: TGTGCCAGCAGCATGGGGACAGGGACTTCCTACGAGCAGTACTTC.

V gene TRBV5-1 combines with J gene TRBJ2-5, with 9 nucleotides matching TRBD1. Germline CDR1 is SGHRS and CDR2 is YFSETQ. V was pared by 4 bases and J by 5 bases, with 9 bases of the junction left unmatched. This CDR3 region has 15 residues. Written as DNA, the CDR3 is TGCGCCAGCAGCGCAACGGGACAGGGAATGGAGACCCAGTACTTC. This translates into CASSATGQGMETQYF.

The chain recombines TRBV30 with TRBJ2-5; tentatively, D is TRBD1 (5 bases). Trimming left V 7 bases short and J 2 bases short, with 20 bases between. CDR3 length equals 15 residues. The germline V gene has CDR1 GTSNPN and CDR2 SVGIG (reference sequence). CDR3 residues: CASKNLGAYQETQYF. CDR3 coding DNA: TGTGCCTCGAAGAACTTAGGGGCTTATCAAGAGACCCAGTACTTC.

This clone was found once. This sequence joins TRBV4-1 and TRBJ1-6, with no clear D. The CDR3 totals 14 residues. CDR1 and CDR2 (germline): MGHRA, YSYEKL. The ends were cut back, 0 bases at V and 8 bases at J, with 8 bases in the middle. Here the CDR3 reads CASSQDPVDSPLHF. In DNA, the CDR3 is TGCGCCAGCAGCCAAGATCCGGTTGATTCACCCCTCCACTTT.

CDR3 DNA: TGTGCCAGCAGCTTTCAGGAGGTAGACGAGCAGTACTTC. Amino acid sequence: CASSFQEVDEQYF. The chain uses TRBV7-9 and TRBJ2-7, with TRBD2 as a possible D gene (5 bases). Germline CDR1 SEHNR, CDR2 FQNEAQ (reference sequence). Trimming shortened V by 3 bases and J by 5 bases, and 11 bases separated the two germline ends. The CDR3 is 13 amino acids.

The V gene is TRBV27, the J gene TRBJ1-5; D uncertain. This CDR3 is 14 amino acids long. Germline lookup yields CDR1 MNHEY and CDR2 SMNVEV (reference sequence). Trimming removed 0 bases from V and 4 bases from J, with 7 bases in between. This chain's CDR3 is CASSLSERNQPQHF. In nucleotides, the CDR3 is TGTGCCAGCAGTTTATCGGAGAGGAATCAGCCCCAGCATTTT.

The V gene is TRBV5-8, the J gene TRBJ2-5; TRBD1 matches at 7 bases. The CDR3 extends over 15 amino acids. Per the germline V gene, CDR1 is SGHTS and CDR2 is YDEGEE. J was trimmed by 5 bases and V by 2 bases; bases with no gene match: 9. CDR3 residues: CASSFSGTEGETQYF. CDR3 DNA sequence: TGTGCCAGCAGCTTCTCCGGGACAGAAGGGGAGACCCAGTACTTC.

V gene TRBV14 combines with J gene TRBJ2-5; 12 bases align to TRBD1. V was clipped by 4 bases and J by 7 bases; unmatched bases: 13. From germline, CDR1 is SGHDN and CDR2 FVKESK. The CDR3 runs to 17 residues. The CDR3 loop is CASSPRSGTGGFGTQYF. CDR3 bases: TGTGCCAGCAGCCCCCGGTCCGGGACAGGGGGCTTCGGGACCCAGTACTTC.

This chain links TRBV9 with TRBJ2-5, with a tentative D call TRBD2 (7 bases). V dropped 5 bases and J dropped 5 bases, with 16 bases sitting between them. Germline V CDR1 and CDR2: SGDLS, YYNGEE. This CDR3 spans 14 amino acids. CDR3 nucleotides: TGTGCCAGCAGATCAGGGGAGGGAGACGAGACCCAGTACTTC. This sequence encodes CASRSGEGDETQYF. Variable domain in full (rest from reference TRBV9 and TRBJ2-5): DSGVTQTPKHLITATGQRVTLRCSPRSGDLSVYWYQQSLDQGLQFLIQYYNGEERAKGNILERFSAQQFPDLHSELNLSSLELGDSALYFCASRSGEGDETQYFGPGTRLLVL.

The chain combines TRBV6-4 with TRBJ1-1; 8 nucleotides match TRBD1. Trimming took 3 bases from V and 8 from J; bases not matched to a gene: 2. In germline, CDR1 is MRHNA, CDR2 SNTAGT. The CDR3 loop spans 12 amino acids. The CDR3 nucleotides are TGTGCCAGCAGTGAATGGACAGGGGAAGCTTTCTTT. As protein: CASSEWTGEAFF.

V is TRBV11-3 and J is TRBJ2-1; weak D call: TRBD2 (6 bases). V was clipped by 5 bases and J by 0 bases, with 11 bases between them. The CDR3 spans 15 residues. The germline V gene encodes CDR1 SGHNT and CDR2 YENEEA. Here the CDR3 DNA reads TGTGCCAGCAGCCCGCTAGCGACCTCCTACAATGAGCAGTTCTTC. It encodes CASSPLATSYNEQFF.

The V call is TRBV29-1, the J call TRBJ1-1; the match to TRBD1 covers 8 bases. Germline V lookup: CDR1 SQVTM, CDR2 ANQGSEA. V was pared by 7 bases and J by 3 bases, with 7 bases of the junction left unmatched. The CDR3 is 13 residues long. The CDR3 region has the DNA TGCAGCGCCCGGACAGGGAGGGACACTGAAGCTTTCTTT. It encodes CSARTGRDTEAFF.

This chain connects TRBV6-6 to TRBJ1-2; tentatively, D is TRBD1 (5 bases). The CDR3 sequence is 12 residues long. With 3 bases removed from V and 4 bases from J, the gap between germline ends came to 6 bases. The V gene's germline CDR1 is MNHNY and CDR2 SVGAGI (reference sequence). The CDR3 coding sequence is TGTGCCAGCAGTTATCAGGGCTATGGCTACACCTTC. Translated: CASSYQGYGYTF.